One sample yielded the 3 T cell receptor beta chains listed below, sequenced in a study of PD-L1 blockade in urothelial cancer. Libraries were prepared by immunoSEQ multiplex PCR; TCRdb keeps only in-frame clonotypes and omits some of them. This table holds some 76,000 clones, approximately 88% found once. The specimen comprised PBMCs, sampled around atezolizumab (anti-PD-L1) treatment. The source is a man between 60 and 75 years old with urothelial cancer.

The chain is built from TRBV30 and TRBJ1-2, with TRBD1 matching over 8 bases. CDR3 length: 13 amino acids. Trimming removed 3 bases from V and 3 bases from J; junction bases left unmatched: 3. Germline CDR1 is GTSNPN and CDR2 is SVGIG (reference sequence). CDR3 sequence (DNA): TGTGCCTGGAGGCCAGGGGGCGACTATGGCTACACCTTC. Amino acid sequence: CAWRPGGDYGYTF.

The chain couples TRBV19 to TRBJ1-5; a weak D match, TRBD1 (5 bases). This CDR3 is built from 15 residues. Germline V CDR1 and CDR2: LNHDA, SQIVND (reference sequence). V was cut by 7 bases and J by 0 bases, with 13 bases left in between. The CDR3 protein is CASTLGLFSNQPQHF. In DNA form, the CDR3 reads TGTGCCAGTACCCTGGGACTGTTTAGCAATCAGCCCCAGCATTTT.

J is TRBJ1-4 and V is TRBV27; possible D gene TRBD1, 6 bases. CDR1 and CDR2 from the germline V gene are MNHEY and SMNVEV (reference sequence). The CDR3 loop spans 14 amino acids. V dropped 5 bases and J dropped 5 bases, with 12 bases sitting between them. CDR3 DNA sequence: TGTGCCAGCAGTCGTGACAGGAACAATGAAAAACTGTTTTTT. It codes for CASSRDRNNEKLFF.